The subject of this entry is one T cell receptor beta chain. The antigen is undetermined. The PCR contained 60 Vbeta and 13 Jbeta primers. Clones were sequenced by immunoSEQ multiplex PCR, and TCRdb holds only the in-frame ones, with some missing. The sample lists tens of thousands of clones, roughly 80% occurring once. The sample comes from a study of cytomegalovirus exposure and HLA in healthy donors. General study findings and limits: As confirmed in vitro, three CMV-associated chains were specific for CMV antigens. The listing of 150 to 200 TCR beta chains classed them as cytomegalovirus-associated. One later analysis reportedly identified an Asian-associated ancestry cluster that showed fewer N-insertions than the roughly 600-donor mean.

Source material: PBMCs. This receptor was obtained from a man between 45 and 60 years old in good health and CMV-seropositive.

The CDR3 loop reads CASSVQFNEKLFF. The CDR3 nucleotides read TGTGCCAGCAGTGTGCAGTTTAATGAAAAACTGTTTTTT. The V call is TRBV2, the J call TRBJ1-4, with D uncertain. Germline V gene lookup returns CDR1 SNHLY and CDR2 FYNNEI. V gave up 4 bases and J gave up 4 bases, with 7 bases separating them. This CDR3 contains 13 residues.